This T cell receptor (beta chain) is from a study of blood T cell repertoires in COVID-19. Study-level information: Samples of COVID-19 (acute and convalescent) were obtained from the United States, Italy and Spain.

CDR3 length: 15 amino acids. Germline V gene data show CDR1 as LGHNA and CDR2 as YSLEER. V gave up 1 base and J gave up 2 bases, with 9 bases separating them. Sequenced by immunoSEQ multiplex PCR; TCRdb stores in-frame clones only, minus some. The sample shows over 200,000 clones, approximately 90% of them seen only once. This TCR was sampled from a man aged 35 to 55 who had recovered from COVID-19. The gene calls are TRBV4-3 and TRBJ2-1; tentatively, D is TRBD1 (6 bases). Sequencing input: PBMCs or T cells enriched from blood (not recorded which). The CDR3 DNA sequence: TGCGCCAGCAGCCAAGGTAAGGGGGCCTACAATGAGCAGTTCTTC. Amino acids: CASSQGKGAYNEQFF.